Shown below are 23 T cell receptor beta chains from a single sample sequenced in a study of blood T cell repertoires in COVID-19. This table comes from immunoSEQ multiplex PCR, and its TCRdb copy is limited to in-frame clones, with some not included. The data show more than 300,000 clones, around 88% seen once. The sample taken for sequencing was peripheral blood. These receptors all stem from a woman in her twenties or thirties with COVID-19, enrolled during active disease.

This chain uses TRBV6-1 with TRBJ2-5; D not resolved. CDR3 length: 15 amino acids. V lost 1 base, J lost 5 bases, and 14 bases lay in between. The V gene's germline CDR1 is MNHNS and CDR2 SASEGT. The CDR3 DNA follows: TGTGCCAGCAGTGAAGTCACACGTCTGGTTGAGACCCAGTACTTC. Translating it yields CASSEVTRLVETQYF.

In the case of this clone: Sequence at one end of the junction differs from germline and may be a read error. This sequence joins TRBV29-1 and TRBJ1-3; D call uncertain. CDR1 is SQVTM and CDR2 is ANQGSEA in the germline V gene. This CDR3 spans 13 amino acids. CDR3 DNA sequence: TGCAGCGTAGAAGGGCACTCTGGAAACACCATATATTTT. Its translation is CSVEGHSGNTIYF.

The rearrangement joins TRBV27 to TRBJ2-2, with 9 bases that match TRBD1. CDR3 length equals 21 residues. The germline V gene encodes CDR1 MNHEY and CDR2 SMNVEV (reference sequence). Unmatched junction bases numbered 15, after V lost 1 base and J lost 0 bases. CDR3 nucleotide sequence: TGTGCCAGCAGTTTATTCCCCCCCGGGACAGGGACCCCCTCGAACACCGGGGAGCTGTTTTTT. Protein sequence: CASSLFPPGTGTPSNTGELFF.

The rearrangement uses TRBV18 and TRBJ2-5; tentative D call: TRBD1 (6 bases). The CDR3 runs to 14 residues. Germline V gene data show CDR1 as KGHSH and CDR2 as LQKENI. Trimming removed 5 bases from V and 0 bases from J, with 10 bases in between. CDR3 bases: TGTGCCAGCTCAGGCGACAGGAACCAAGAGACCCAGTACTTC. Amino acids: CASSGDRNQETQYF.

The rearrangement links TRBV5-4 to TRBJ1-2; 7 bases are shared with TRBD1. The CDR3 extends over 13 amino acids. V was clipped by 6 bases and J by 4 bases; unmatched bases: 6. From germline, CDR1 is SGHNT and CDR2 YYREEE (reference sequence). The CDR3 DNA reads TGTGCCAGCACCTTCGACAGGGCCTATGGCTACACCTTC. The encoded protein is CASTFDRAYGYTF.

A few counts support this clone. The genes are TRBV2 and TRBJ2-7; D is possibly TRBD2 (5 bases). Germline values: CDR1 SNHLY, CDR2 FYNNEI. The CDR3 sequence is 15 residues long. Trimming cost V 0 bases and J 1 base, with 10 bases left between them. CDR3 in DNA: TGTGCCAGCAGTGAAGCGCTTCGGACTTCCTACGAGCAGTACGTC. Translating gives CASSEALRTSYEQYV.

The chain couples TRBV5-1 to TRBJ2-1; D possibly corresponds to TRBD1 (6 bases). V was clipped by 0 bases and J by 12 bases, with 19 bases between them. This CDR3 is built from 15 residues. Germline CDR1 reads SGHRS; CDR2 reads YFSETQ. The CDR3 loop reads CASSLGAGDMSRQFF. For the CDR3, the DNA is TGCGCCAGCAGCTTGGGGGCAGGGGACATGAGTAGGCAGTTCTTC.

The genes are TRBV11-3 and TRBJ1-1, with D unresolved. CDR1 is SGHNT, CDR2 YENEEA, per germline. The germline V and J ends were trimmed by 1 base and 3 bases, with 9 bases remaining between them. The CDR3 runs 14 residues. The CDR3 loop reads CASSLAPGYTEAFF. CDR3 sequence (DNA): TGTGCCAGCAGCTTAGCCCCGGGGTACACTGAAGCTTTCTTT.

The V call is TRBV6-2 or TRBV6-3, the J call TRBJ2-1; maybe TRBD2 (6 bases). From germline, CDR1 is MNHEY and CDR2 SVGEGT. CDR3 length equals 17 residues. With 5 bases removed from V and 0 bases from J, the gap between germline ends came to 17 bases. The CDR3 protein is CASSTFRDLSSYNEQFF. The CDR3, as DNA: TGTGCCAGCAGTACCTTCCGGGACTTAAGCTCCTACAATGAGCAGTTCTTC.

Written as DNA, the CDR3 is TGTGCCAGCAGCGTCCAGGGAGGCTATGGCTACACCTTC. Protein: CASSVQGGYGYTF. The chain has TRBV9 and TRBJ1-2; maybe TRBD1 (5 bases). The length of the CDR3 is 13 residues. Germline values: CDR1 SGDLS, CDR2 YYNGEE. V lost 2 bases, J lost 4 bases, and 9 bases lay in between. The full variable domain, its missing parts supplied by reference TRBV9 and TRBJ1-2, is DSGVTQTPKHLITATGQRVTLRCSPRSGDLSVYWYQQSLDQGLQFLIQYYNGEERAKGNILERFSAQQFPDLHSELNLSSLELGDSALYFCASSVQGGYGYTFGSGTRLTVV.

The rearrangement joins TRBV5-4 to TRBJ1-1, with D possibly TRBD1 on 6 matching bases. Germline CDR1 reads SGHNT; CDR2 reads YYREEE (reference sequence). The V and J ends lost 4 bases and 3 bases respectively, with 22 bases between them. The CDR3 contains 17 residues. The CDR3 DNA follows: TGTGCCAGCAGCGTGGGGACACGCTATGGGAGGGACACTGAAGCTTTCTTT. Its protein product is CASSVGTRYGRDTEAFF. Full variable domain (remainder filled in from reference TRBV5-4 and TRBJ1-1): ETGVTQSPTHLIKTRGQQVTLRCSSQSGHNTVSWYQQALGQGPQFIFQYYREEENGRGNFPPRFSGLQFPNYSSELNVNALELDDSALYLCASSVGTRYGRDTEAFFGQGTRLTVV.

V gene TRBV5-4 combines with J gene TRBJ1-2; perhaps TRBD1 as D (5 bases). Germline CDR1 is SGHNT and CDR2 is YYREEE (reference sequence). The CDR3 covers 15 residues. V gave up 0 bases and J gave up 4 bases, with 13 bases separating them. The CDR3 loop reads CASSLGGQIGYGYTF. In DNA, the CDR3 is TGTGCCAGCAGCTTGGGGGGCCAGATTGGCTATGGCTACACCTTC.

V gene TRBV28 combines with J gene TRBJ2-5; 9 nucleotides line up with TRBD2. There are 15 residues in the CDR3. Germline loops: CDR1 MDHEN, CDR2 SYDVKM. V gave up 5 bases and J gave up 5 bases; unmatched junction bases: 9. The CDR3 spells CASSPSGEGWETQYF. The CDR3 DNA follows: TGTGCCAGCAGTCCTAGCGGGGAGGGTTGGGAGACCCAGTACTTC.

This chain uses TRBV13 with TRBJ2-3, with TRBD1 identical over 11 bases. Germline V gene lookup returns CDR1 PRHDT and CDR2 FYEKMQ (reference sequence). CDR3 length equals 14 residues. V trimming: 5 bases; J trimming: 6 bases; junction bases outside the gene matches: 4. CDR3 coding DNA: TGTGCCAGCAGCATGGGACAGGGGGTGGATACGCAGTATTTT. Translated, it gives CASSMGQGVDTQYF.

This chain joins TRBV3-1 (or the pseudogene TRBV3-2) and TRBJ1-6, with D perhaps TRBD1 (5 bases). Between the trimmed V and J ends, which lost 4 bases and 7 bases, there was a span of 14 bases. In germline, CDR1 is LGHDT, CDR2 YNNKEL (reference sequence). The CDR3 has 15 residues. The CDR3 nucleotides are TGTGCCAGCAGCCCCCGGAGACAGAGAAATTCACCCCTCCACTTT. This translates into CASSPRRQRNSPLHF.

The chain employs TRBV6-2 or TRBV6-3 and TRBJ1-2; the D is unclear. The CDR3 spans 16 residues. The V end was cut by 0 bases, the J end by 2 bases, with 13 bases between. The germline gives CDR1 MNHEY, CDR2 SVGEGT. In nucleotides, the CDR3 is TGTGCCAGCAGTTACTCGAGGAGGTGGGAGAACTATGGCTACACCTTC. Translating it yields CASSYSRRWENYGYTF.

This clone occurred a few times. The chain is built from TRBV7-2 and TRBJ1-1; 7 nucleotides match TRBD1. The junction had 10 bases not matched to a gene; V was cut back by 0 bases and J by 0 bases. This CDR3 spans 18 amino acids. Germline CDR1 SGHTA, CDR2 FQGNSA. The DNA of the CDR3 is TGTGCCAGCAGCTTAGCCGCCATAACAGGGGTAATGAACACTGAAGCTTTCTTT. Translating gives CASSLAAITGVMNTEAFF.

The V and J genes are TRBV4-2 and TRBJ1-4; tentative D call: TRBD1 (6 bases). Germline V gene data show CDR1 as LGHNA and CDR2 as YNFKEQ. The V end was cut by 0 bases, the J end by 8 bases, with 16 bases between. The CDR3 extends over 16 amino acids. This chain's CDR3 is CASSQDVQGRNEKLFF. In nucleotides, the CDR3 is TGTGCCAGCAGCCAAGACGTACAGGGTCGGAACGAAAAACTGTTTTTT.

The CDR3 is CAWIRPTGNFEAFF. The CDR3, as DNA: TGTGCCTGGATTAGGCCGACAGGGAATTTTGAAGCTTTCTTT. The chain employs TRBV30 and TRBJ1-1, with TRBD1 identical over 7 bases. The germline CDR1 and CDR2 sequences are GTSNPN and SVGIG (reference sequence). The CDR3 has 14 amino acids. The ends lost 4 bases at V and 7 bases at J; junction bases unmatched: 12.

The chain links TRBV21-1 to TRBJ1-2; no DNA check was done on the table's D call, TRBD1. TRBV21-1 is listed as a pseudogene. This CDR3 comprises 16 residues. CDR3 loop: CASSGTGAFGNYGYTF. The CDR3, as DNA: TGTGCCAGCAGCGGGACAGGGGCTTTCGGAAACTATGGCTACACCTTC.

The chain employs TRBV7-2 and TRBJ1-3, with D possibly TRBD1 on 5 matching bases. The germline V gene encodes CDR1 SGHTA and CDR2 FQGNSA. The V and J ends lost 5 bases and 3 bases respectively, with 11 bases between them. The CDR3 covers 14 residues. CDR3 DNA sequence: TGTGCCAGCAGCCTCAGGGCAGGTGGAAACACCATATATTTT. Its translation is CASSLRAGGNTIYF.

The count of this clone is one. The chain employs TRBV19 and TRBJ1-2; D uncertain. The V gene lost 1 base and the J gene lost 6 bases, with 3 bases spanning the gap. Germline V gene sequence: CDR1 LNHDA, CDR2 SQIVND (reference sequence). The CDR3 sequence is 11 residues long. The CDR3 DNA is TGTGCCAGTAGTATAGGAGATGGCTACACCTTC. Its translation is CASSIGDGYTF.

The rearrangement links TRBV5-4 to TRBJ2-3, with D perhaps TRBD2 (5 bases). This CDR3 is 14 amino acids long. Germline lookup yields CDR1 SGHNT and CDR2 YYREEE (reference sequence). V was cut by 1 base and J by 0 bases, with 6 bases left in between. The CDR3 nucleotides read TGTGCCAGCAGCTTGTCGGGGAGCACAGATACGCAGTATTTT. Its translation is CASSLSGSTDTQYF.